This TCR beta chain was sequenced for a study of control samples from healthy donors and cancer patients. Assay: immunoSEQ multiplex PCR; the TCRdb copy retains only in-frame clones and omits some. The top ten clones hold 6.5% to 8% of a sample with under 30,000 clones, 85% of them seen once. This clone was recorded only once. The sequence was obtained from a woman in her sixties or seventies with head and neck cancer. Sequencing used PBMCs.

CDR3 DNA sequence: TGTGCCAGCAGCTCCGGACGGGACCACAGAACGGAAGGCTACACCTTC. Translated: CASSSGRDHRTEGYTF. This chain connects TRBV7-2 to TRBJ1-2, with D tentatively TRBD1 (5 bases). Germline CDR1 and CDR2: SGHTA and FQGNSA. Trimming stripped 4 bases from V and 8 bases from J, with 23 bases between. CDR3 size: 16 residues.